One sample yielded the 9 T cell receptor beta chains listed below, sequenced in a study of blood T cell repertoires in COVID-19. Profiled with immunoSEQ multiplex PCR; TCRdb holds only in-frame clones, not every one. The data contain 200,000 to 300,000 clones, approximately 86% of them singletons. Material for sequencing was peripheral blood. These receptors all stem from a man in his forties who had recovered from COVID-19.

The chain couples TRBV5-6 to TRBJ2-1, with a tentative D call TRBD2 (6 bases). Germline V gene lookup returns CDR1 SGHDT and CDR2 YYEEEE. CDR3 size: 14 residues. V was cut by 4 bases and J by 1 base, with 9 bases left in between. Written as DNA, the CDR3 is TGTGCCAGCAGCCCGGGGGTATCCTACAATGAGCAGTTCTTC. This translates into CASSPGVSYNEQFF.

The chain recombines TRBV12-3 or TRBV12-4 with TRBJ2-3; D ambiguous. There are 12 residues in the CDR3. Trimming removed 8 bases from V and 0 bases from J, with 6 bases in between. In DNA, the CDR3 is TGTGCCAGCGCGGTTAGCACAGATACGCAGTATTTT. Its translation is CASAVSTDTQYF.

The chain employs TRBV29-1 and TRBJ1-1; 7 nucleotides agree with TRBD1. The CDR3 is 12 residues long. Per the germline V gene, CDR1 is SQVTM and CDR2 is ANQGSEA. After removal of 7 bases from V and 0 bases from J, the junction contained 2 bases not matched to a gene. The CDR3 sequence: CSGGQMNTEAFF. CDR3 coding DNA: TGCAGCGGGGGACAGATGAACACTGAAGCTTTCTTT.

This chain joins TRBV19 and TRBJ1-3; the match to TRBD1 covers 7 bases. V dropped 7 bases and J dropped 2; count of bases not matched to a gene: 8. Germline assignment: CDR1 LNHDA and CDR2 SQIVND (reference sequence). CDR3 length equals 15 residues. The chain's CDR3 is CASTDRAWAGNTIYF. The DNA for the CDR3 is TGTGCCAGTACCGACAGGGCTTGGGCTGGAAACACCATATATTTT. Filled out from reference TRBV19 and TRBJ1-3, the complete variable domain reads DGGITQSPKYLFRKEGQNVTLSCEQNLNHDAMYWYRQDPGQGLRLIYYSQIVNDFQKGDIAEGYSVSREKKESFPLTVTSAQKNPTAFYLCASTDRAWAGNTIYFGEGSWLTVV.

The chain uses TRBV11-2 and TRBJ2-1, with 11 bases that match TRBD2. This CDR3 spans 19 amino acids. The germline CDR1 and CDR2 sequences are SGHAT and FQNNGV. J lost 5 bases, V lost 11 bases, and 23 bases had no gene match. CDR3 region: CARRGRGLAGGQRDNEQFF. As DNA, the CDR3 is TGTGCCCGCCGGGGCAGGGGGCTAGCGGGGGGCCAACGGGACAATGAGCAGTTCTTC.

There are a few counts of this clone. This chain connects TRBV11-2 to TRBJ2-1; weak D call: TRBD2 (6 bases). This CDR3 spans 10 amino acids. CDR1 SGHAT and CDR2 FQNNGV come from the germline V gene. Trimming took 11 bases from V and 5 from J, leaving 7 bases between them. The CDR3: CAGGNNEQFF. The DNA for the CDR3 is TGTGCCGGGGGGAACAATGAGCAGTTCTTC. Full variable domain (missing parts from reference TRBV11-2 and TRBJ2-1): EAGVAQSPRYKIIEKRQSVAFWCNPISGHATLYWYQQILGQGPKLLIQFQNNGVVDDSQLPKDRFSAERLKGVDSTLKIQPAKLEDSAVYLCAGGNNEQFFGPGTRLTVL.

This sequence joins TRBV12-5 and TRBJ2-1, with 9 bases that match TRBD2. CDR1 and CDR2 from the germline V gene are LGHNT and FRNRAP. The CDR3 has 15 amino acids. Trimming removed 4 bases from V and 4 bases from J; junction bases left unmatched: 5. The DNA of the CDR3 is TGTGCTAGTGGTTCTAGCGGGGTTATTTACAATGAGCAGTTCTTC. Protein sequence: CASGSSGVIYNEQFF. Full variable domain (remainder filled in from reference TRBV12-5 and TRBJ2-1): DARVTQTPRHKVTEMGQEVTMRCQPILGHNTVFWYRQTMMQGLELLAYFRNRAPLDDSGMPKDRFSAEMPDATLATLKIQPSEPRDSAVYFCASGSSGVIYNEQFFGPGTRLTVL.

This clone has more than one count but fewer than ten. The chain recombines TRBV24-1 with TRBJ2-1; 10 nucleotides align to TRBD1. V gave up 8 bases and J gave up 7 bases; unmatched junction bases: 7. The V gene's germline CDR1 is KGHDR and CDR2 SFDVKD. The CDR3 has 14 amino acids. This CDR3 reads CATTRTGGRNEQFF. Written as DNA, the CDR3 is TGTGCCACCACTCGGACAGGGGGGAGGAATGAGCAGTTCTTC.

This chain uses TRBV4-3 with TRBJ2-3; TRBD2 aligns across 7 bases. Trimming at V came to 0 bases and at J to 6 bases, leaving 9 bases not matched to a gene. CDR3 length: 16 residues. In germline, CDR1 is LGHNA, CDR2 YSLEER. CDR3: CASSQDAAGAGDTQYF. The CDR3 DNA sequence: TGCGCCAGCAGCCAAGATGCGGCGGGAGCAGGGGATACGCAGTATTTT.